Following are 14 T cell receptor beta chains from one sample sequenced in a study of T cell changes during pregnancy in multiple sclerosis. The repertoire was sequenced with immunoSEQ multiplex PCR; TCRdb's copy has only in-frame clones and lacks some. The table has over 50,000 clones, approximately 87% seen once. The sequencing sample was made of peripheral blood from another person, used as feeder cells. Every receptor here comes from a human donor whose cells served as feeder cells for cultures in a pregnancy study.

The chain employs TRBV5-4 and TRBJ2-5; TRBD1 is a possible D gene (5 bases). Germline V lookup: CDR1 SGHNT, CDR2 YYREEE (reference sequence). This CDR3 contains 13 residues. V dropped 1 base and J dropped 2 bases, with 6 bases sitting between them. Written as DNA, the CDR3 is TGTGCCAGCAGCTTGCCAGGGCAAGAGACCCAGTACTTC. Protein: CASSLPGQETQYF.

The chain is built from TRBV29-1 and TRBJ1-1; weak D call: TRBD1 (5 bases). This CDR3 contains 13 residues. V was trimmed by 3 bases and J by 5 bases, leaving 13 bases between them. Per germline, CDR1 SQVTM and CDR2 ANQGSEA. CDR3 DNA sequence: TGCAGCGTTGAGGAGGGGATTTTGACTGAAGCTTTCTTT. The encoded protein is CSVEEGILTEAFF.

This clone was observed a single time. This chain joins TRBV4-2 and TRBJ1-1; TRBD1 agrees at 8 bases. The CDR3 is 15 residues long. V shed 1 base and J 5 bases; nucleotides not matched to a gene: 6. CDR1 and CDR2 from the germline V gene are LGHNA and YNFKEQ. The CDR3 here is CASSQGARGQTEAFF. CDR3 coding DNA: TGTGCCAGCAGCCAAGGGGCCAGGGGGCAAACTGAAGCTTTCTTT.

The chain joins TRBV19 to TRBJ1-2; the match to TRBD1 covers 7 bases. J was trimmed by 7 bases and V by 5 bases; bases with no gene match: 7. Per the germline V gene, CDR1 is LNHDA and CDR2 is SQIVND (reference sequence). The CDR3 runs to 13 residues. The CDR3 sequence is CASSGDRVGGYTF. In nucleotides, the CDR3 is TGTGCCAGTAGTGGCGACAGGGTCGGTGGCTACACCTTC.

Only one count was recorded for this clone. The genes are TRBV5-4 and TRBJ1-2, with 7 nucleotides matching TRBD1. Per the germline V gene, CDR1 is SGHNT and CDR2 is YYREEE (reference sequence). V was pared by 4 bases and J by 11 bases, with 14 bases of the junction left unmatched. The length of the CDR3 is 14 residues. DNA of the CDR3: TGTGCCAGCAGCCCCCGGGACAGAATAATTGGGTACACCTTC. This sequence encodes CASSPRDRIIGYTF.

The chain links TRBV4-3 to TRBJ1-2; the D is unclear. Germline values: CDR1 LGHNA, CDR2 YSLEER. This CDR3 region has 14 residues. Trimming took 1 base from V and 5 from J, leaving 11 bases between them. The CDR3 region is CASSQGTFGYGYTF. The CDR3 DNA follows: TGCGCCAGCAGCCAAGGAACGTTCGGGTATGGCTACACCTTC.

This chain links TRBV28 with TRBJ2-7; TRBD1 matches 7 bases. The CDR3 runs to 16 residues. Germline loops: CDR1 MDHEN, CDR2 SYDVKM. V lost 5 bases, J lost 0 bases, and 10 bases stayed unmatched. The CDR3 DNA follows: TGTGCCAGCAGTATAGGCTTCAGGGGGAGCTCCTACGAGCAGTACTTC. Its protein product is CASSIGFRGSSYEQYF.

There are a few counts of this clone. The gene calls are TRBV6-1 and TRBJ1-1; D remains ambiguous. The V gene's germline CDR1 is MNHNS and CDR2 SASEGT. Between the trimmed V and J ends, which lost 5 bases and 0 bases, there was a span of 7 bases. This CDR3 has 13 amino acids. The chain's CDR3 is CASSNTLNTEAFF. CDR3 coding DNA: TGTGCCAGCAGTAATACACTGAACACTGAAGCTTTCTTT.

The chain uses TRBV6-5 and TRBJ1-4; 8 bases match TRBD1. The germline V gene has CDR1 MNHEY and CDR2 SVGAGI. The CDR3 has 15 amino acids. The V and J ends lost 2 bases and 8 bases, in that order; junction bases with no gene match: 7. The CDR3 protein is CASSYAGQVGEKLFF. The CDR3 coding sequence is TGTGCCAGCAGTTACGCGGGACAGGTCGGGGAAAAACTGTTTTTT.

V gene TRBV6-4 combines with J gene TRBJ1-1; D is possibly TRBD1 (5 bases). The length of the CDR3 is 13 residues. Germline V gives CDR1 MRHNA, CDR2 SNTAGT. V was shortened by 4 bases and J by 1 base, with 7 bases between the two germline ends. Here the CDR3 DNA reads TGTGCCAGCAGTGCGCAGGGGAACACTGAAGCTTTCTTT. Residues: CASSAQGNTEAFF.

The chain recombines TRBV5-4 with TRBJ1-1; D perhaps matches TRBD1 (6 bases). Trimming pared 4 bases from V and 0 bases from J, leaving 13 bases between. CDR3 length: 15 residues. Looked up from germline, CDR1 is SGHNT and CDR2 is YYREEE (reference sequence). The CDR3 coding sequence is TGTGCCAGCAGCCCGGGGACACGCATGAACACTGAAGCTTTCTTT. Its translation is CASSPGTRMNTEAFF.

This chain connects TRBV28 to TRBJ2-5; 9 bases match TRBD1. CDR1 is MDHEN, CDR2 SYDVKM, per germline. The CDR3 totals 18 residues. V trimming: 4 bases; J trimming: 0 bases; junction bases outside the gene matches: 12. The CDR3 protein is CASSSFDRGDTYQETQYF. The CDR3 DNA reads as TGTGCCAGCAGTTCGTTCGACAGGGGGGACACGTACCAAGAGACCCAGTACTTC.

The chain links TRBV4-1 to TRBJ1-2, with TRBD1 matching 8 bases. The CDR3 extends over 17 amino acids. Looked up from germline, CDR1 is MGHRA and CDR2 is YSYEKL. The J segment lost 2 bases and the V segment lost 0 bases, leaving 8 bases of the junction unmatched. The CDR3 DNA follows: TGCGCCAGCAGCCAAGATTCTGGGACAGGAGAAAACTATGGCTACACCTTC. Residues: CASSQDSGTGENYGYTF.

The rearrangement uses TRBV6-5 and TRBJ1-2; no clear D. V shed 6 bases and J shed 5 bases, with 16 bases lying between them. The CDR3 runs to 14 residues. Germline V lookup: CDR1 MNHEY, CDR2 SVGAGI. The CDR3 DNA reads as TGTGCCAGCAGCCCCTCGGACGGATCATATGGCTACACCTTC. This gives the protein CASSPSDGSYGYTF.